This T cell receptor (beta chain) was sequenced for a study of blood T cells in healthy people across ages. Then a second PCR, running roughly 6 to 11 cycles, was carried out with a sample-barcoded 5' primer and a J-beta primer mix. TCRdb reprocessed the 5' RACE reads with MiXCR, giving one entry per CDR3 protein. The profile covers approximately 780,000 distinct CDR3 sequences, with about a quarter appearing a single time and over 2.5% taken by the ten largest. A few counts support this clonotype. V lost 3 bases to trimming and J lost 1 base; unmatched junction nucleotides: 2. The CDR3 has 15 residues. The same specimen was also included in a second study, on T cells of mothers and their children. According to that study: Among related mother-child pairs, overlap was slightly higher than in unrelated pairs, though not significantly.

The chain combines TRBV12-3 or TRBV12-4 with TRBJ2-7; 11 bases are shared with TRBD2. Specimen: blood. The clonotype was recovered from a boy younger than 18 in good health. DNA for the CDR3: TGTGCCAGCAGTTTTAGCGGGGGGGCATCCTACGAGCAGTACTTC. Translation: CASSFSGGASYEQYF.